The 20 T cell receptor beta chains given below trace back to one sample, sequenced in a study. TCRdb processed the reads anew with MiXCR; each CDR3 protein has one entry. The sample shows 1,500 to 2,000 distinct CDR3 sequences, 8% to 9.5% of them seen only once. Sequenced: CD4+ T cells from peripheral blood. The receptors derive from a human donor with rheumatoid arthritis.

This clonotype is judged large. The V and J genes are TRBV4-2 and TRBJ2-1; no firm D call. The CDR3 runs 17 residues. Between the trimmed V and J ends, which lost 0 bases and 4 bases, there was a span of 16 bases. Per germline, CDR1 LGHNA and CDR2 YNFKEQ. The CDR3 sequence is CASSQDLAASLYNEQFF. DNA of the CDR3: TGTGCCAGCAGCCAAGATCTCGCGGCGTCCCTATACAATGAGCAGTTCTTC.

The chain has TRBV9 and TRBJ2-5; perhaps TRBD1 as D (6 bases). Per germline, CDR1 SGDLS and CDR2 YYNGEE. The ends were cut back, 4 bases at V and 1 base at J, with 14 bases in the middle. The CDR3 loop spans 15 amino acids. CDR3 sequence reads: CASSFQTGRQETQYF. CDR3 sequence (DNA): TGTGCCAGCAGCTTTCAGACAGGCCGCCAAGAGACCCAGTACTTC.

This clonotype counts as medium-sized. The rearrangement uses TRBV29-1 and TRBJ2-3; 9 nucleotides align to TRBD2. Unmatched junction bases numbered 1, after V lost 3 bases and J lost 3 bases. This CDR3 is 13 amino acids long. CDR1 and CDR2 from the germline V gene are SQVTM and ANQGSEA. The CDR3: CSVEAGGTDTQYF. DNA for the CDR3: TGCAGCGTTGAGGCGGGAGGGACAGATACGCAGTATTTT.

Within the sample, this clonotype is medium-sized. V gene TRBV4-1 combines with J gene TRBJ2-3; tentative D call: TRBD2 (6 bases). The length of the CDR3 is 15 residues. Per the germline V gene, CDR1 is MGHRA and CDR2 is YSYEKL. Deletions cut 4 bases from V and 1 base from J, with 12 bases between. CDR3 bases: TGCGCCAGCAGCCGGGACTTTCGTCGCACAGATACGCAGTATTTT. Translated: CASSRDFRRTDTQYF.

By proportion, this clonotype is medium-sized. V gene TRBV7-9 combines with J gene TRBJ1-5; D is perhaps TRBD1 (5 bases). The length of the CDR3 is 14 residues. Germline V gene lookup returns CDR1 SEHNR and CDR2 FQNEAQ (reference sequence). V was cut by 1 base and J by 5 bases, with 9 bases left in between. The CDR3 is CASSLEGPYQPQHF. The CDR3 DNA sequence: TGTGCCAGCAGCTTAGAGGGGCCCTATCAGCCCCAGCATTTT.

In its sample, this clonotype is medium-sized (0.01 to 0.1%). The gene calls are TRBV6-2 or TRBV6-3 and TRBJ1-3; D gene unclear. CDR1 is MNHEY, CDR2 SVGEGT, per germline. V was clipped by 0 bases and J by 4 bases, with 16 bases between them. The CDR3 length is 17 residues. The CDR3 loop reads CASSYSPDRPQGNTIYF. The CDR3 region has the DNA TGTGCCAGCAGTTACTCGCCGGACCGTCCCCAAGGAAACACCATATATTTT.

This clonotype was observed a handful of times. CDR3 coding DNA: TGTGCCAGCAGCCCTACCGGGACAGGGCCCTATGGCTACACCTTC. This codes for CASSPTGTGPYGYTF. The chain joins TRBV7-2 to TRBJ1-2, with 9 bases identical to TRBD1. With 5 bases clipped from V and 4 bases from J, the junction kept 8 bases outside the gene matches. The CDR3 sequence is 15 residues long. Germline CDR1 SGHTA, CDR2 FQGNSA.

J is TRBJ2-7 and V is TRBV30, with D perhaps assigned TRBD1 or TRBD2 (5 bases each). From germline, CDR1 is GTSNPN and CDR2 SVGIG (reference sequence). V was pared by 0 bases and J by 0 bases, with 12 bases between. The CDR3 is 15 residues long. The CDR3 loop reads CAWSVLGESSYEQYF. CDR3 coding DNA: TGTGCCTGGAGTGTACTGGGGGAAAGCTCCTACGAGCAGTACTTC.

By sample fraction, this clonotype is medium-sized. CDR3 sequence reads: CASSPRKGDETQYF. The DNA of the CDR3 is TGTGCCAGCAGCCCCCGTAAAGGGGACGAGACCCAGTACTTC. The rearrangement joins TRBV7-3 to TRBJ2-5; TRBD1 or TRBD2 may be the D gene (5 bases each). Trimming pared 5 bases from V and 5 bases from J, leaving 15 bases between. This CDR3 is 14 amino acids long. Germline V gene lookup returns CDR1 SGHTA and CDR2 FQGTGA.

This clonotype is classed as medium-sized. The V call is TRBV7-6, the J call TRBJ1-3, with D uncertain. Looked up from germline, CDR1 is SGHVS and CDR2 is FNYEAQ. The CDR3 is 14 amino acids. V was shortened by 6 bases and J by 0 bases, with 9 bases between the two germline ends. The CDR3 nucleotides are TGTGCCAGCAGACTGGGAGTCTCTGGAAACACCATATATTTT. Its translation is CASRLGVSGNTIYF.

This clonotype is classed as medium-sized. The rearrangement joins TRBV14 to TRBJ2-3; unclear D gene. Looked up from germline, CDR1 is SGHDN and CDR2 is FVKESK. The germline V and J ends were trimmed by 0 bases and 3 bases, with 13 bases remaining between them. This CDR3 has 16 amino acids. The CDR3 here is CASSQDRASITDTQYF. CDR3 bases: TGTGCCAGCAGCCAAGATCGTGCAAGTATAACAGATACGCAGTATTTT.

In this sample, this clonotype is medium-sized. The V and J genes are TRBV15 and TRBJ2-6; D is possibly TRBD1 or TRBD2 (5 bases each). The germline V gene has CDR1 LNHNV and CDR2 YYDKDF (reference sequence). The V and J ends lost 3 bases and 3 bases respectively, with 15 bases between them. CDR3 size: 17 residues. DNA of the CDR3: TGTGCCACCAGCAGGTCCGGGACCGGAGGTGGGGCCAACGTCCTGACTTTC. Its protein product is CATSRSGTGGGANVLTF.

As regards this clonotype: One base separates it from a far larger clone, so it is likely a read error. The chain recombines TRBV6-2 or TRBV6-3 with TRBJ2-5; 10 positions agree with TRBD2. Losses at the gene ends were 5 bases for V and 11 bases for J; bases not matched to a gene: 20. CDR3 size: 17 residues. Germline V gene sequence: CDR1 MNHEY, CDR2 SVGEGT. CDR3 nucleotides: TGTGCCAGCAGTCCGATCCGACTAGCGGGTTCCTACAATGAGCAGTACTTC. Amino acids: CASSPIRLAGSYNEQYF.

Judged by abundance, this clonotype is medium-sized. The gene calls are TRBV28 and TRBJ2-5; possibly TRBD1 for D (5 bases). V was cut by 10 bases and J by 1 base, with 10 bases left in between. The CDR3 runs to 12 residues. Germline CDR1 and CDR2: MDHEN and SYDVKM. The CDR3 sequence: CATLDSQETQYF. The CDR3 DNA follows: TGTGCCACCCTAGACAGCCAAGAGACCCAGTACTTC.

This clonotype is deemed large (0.1 to 1%). The chain carries TRBV7-2 and TRBJ2-2; TRBD2 matches 13 bases. After removal of 7 bases from V and 7 bases from J, the junction contained 12 bases not matched to a gene. This CDR3 is built from 17 residues. CDR1 and CDR2 from the germline V gene are SGHTA and FQGNSA. The CDR3 coding sequence is TGTGCCAGCACCAGGGGACTAGCGGGAAGAATGGGCGGGGAGCTGTTTTTT. Translating it yields CASTRGLAGRMGGELFF. Full variable domain (remainder filled in from reference TRBV7-2 and TRBJ2-2): GAGVSQSPSNKVTEKGKDVELRCDPISGHTALYWYRQSLGQGLEFLIYFQGNSAPDKSGLPSDRFSAERTGGSVSTLTIQRTQQEDSAVYLCASTRGLAGRMGGELFFGEGSRLTVL.

This clonotype is classed as medium-sized. J is TRBJ2-7 and V is TRBV5-1; 8 positions match TRBD1. The ends lost 7 bases at V and 1 base at J; junction bases unmatched: 7. Germline V gene lookup returns CDR1 SGHRS and CDR2 YFSETQ. The CDR3 has 14 residues. CDR3 residues: CASQLGTGSYEQYF. The CDR3 DNA reads TGCGCCAGCCAATTGGGGACAGGATCCTACGAGCAGTACTTC.

The sample holds a few counts of this clonotype. The CDR3 sequence: CASSREGRGSNTEAFF. The CDR3 region has the DNA TGTGCCAGCAGCAGGGAGGGCAGGGGGTCCAACACTGAAGCTTTCTTT. This rearrangement joins TRBV5-4 to TRBJ1-1, with 7 bases aligning to TRBD1. CDR1 SGHNT and CDR2 YYREEE come from the germline V gene (reference sequence). After removal of 4 bases from V and 2 bases from J, the junction contained 11 bases not matched to a gene. The CDR3 is 16 amino acids. Based on the CDR3 plus reference TRBV5-4 and TRBJ1-1, the full variable domain is ETGVTQSPTHLIKTRGQQVTLRCSSQSGHNTVSWYQQALGQGPQFIFQYYREEENGRGNFPPRFSGLQFPNYSSELNVNALELDDSALYLCASSREGRGSNTEAFFGQGTRLTVV.

This clonotype counts as medium-sized. V gene TRBV20-1 combines with J gene TRBJ2-2, with 10 nucleotides matching TRBD2. Germline values: CDR1 DFQATT, CDR2 SNEGSKA (reference sequence). The CDR3 is 14 amino acids. Trimming took 5 bases from V and 1 from J; bases not matched to a gene: 1. As DNA, the CDR3 is TGCAGTGCTCGGACTAGCGGGAACACCGGGGAGCTGTTTTTT. Its translation is CSARTSGNTGELFF.

This clonotype rates as medium-sized. V gene TRBV28 combines with J gene TRBJ1-2, with TRBD1 identical over 7 bases. With 5 bases clipped from V and 7 bases from J, the junction kept 7 bases outside the gene matches. CDR1 is MDHEN, CDR2 SYDVKM, per germline. CDR3 length: 13 residues. The DNA of the CDR3 is TGTGCCAGCAGTCTAGGGGGCTTGGGTGGCTACACCTTC. It encodes CASSLGGLGGYTF.

By sample share, this clonotype is medium-sized. The chain links TRBV20-1 to TRBJ2-1; 10 positions agree with TRBD2. Germline V CDR1 and CDR2: DFQATT, SNEGSKA (reference sequence). Trimming cost V 1 base and J 5 bases; bases outside gene matches: 5. The CDR3 has 15 amino acids. The CDR3 sequence is CSARGRTSGNNEQFF. The CDR3 region has the DNA TGCAGTGCTAGAGGCCGGACTAGCGGAAACAATGAGCAGTTCTTC.